What follows are 17 T cell receptor beta chains derived from one specimen sequenced in a study of CD8+CD57+ T cells in acquired aplastic anemia. According to the study, genomic DNA was the template for TCR beta VDJ and CDR3 profiling. TCRdb re-called the reads with MiXCR, one entry per CDR3 protein. The table has about half a million distinct CDR3 sequences, less than 35% seen once. Patients who underwent sequencing had shown CD8+CD57+ cell expansion by flow cytometry. Sequencing was done on a sample of sorted CD4+, CD8+, or CD8+CD57+ T cells (not recorded which) from PBMCs. The receptors originated from a human donor with aplastic anemia.

The DNA for the CDR3 is TGTGCCAGCAGCTTAGTGGGCGGGGGTTCGCTTGGGGTTGTTGGCTACACCTTC. This encodes CASSLVGGGSLGVVGYTF. The chain links TRBV7-8 to TRBJ1-2, with a tentative D call TRBD1 (5 bases). The CDR3 covers 18 residues. Germline V lookup: CDR1 SGHVS, CDR2 FQNEAQ. V gave up 1 base and J gave up 7 bases, with 25 bases separating them.

This clonotype showed up many times. The chain is built from TRBV20-1 and TRBJ2-7, with no clear D. Germline CDR1 DFQATT, CDR2 SNEGSKA (reference sequence). V was shortened by 5 bases and J by 0 bases, with 5 bases between the two germline ends. This CDR3 is 11 amino acids long. The CDR3: CSAPLSYEQYF. The CDR3 DNA is TGCAGTGCTCCCCTCTCCTACGAGCAGTACTTC.

This chain's CDR3 is CASSPQGGQVMNTEAFF. The CDR3 DNA reads TGTGCCAGCTCACCACAAGGTGGGCAAGTCATGAACACTGAAGCTTTCTTT. This rearrangement joins TRBV25-1 to TRBJ1-1; D gene uncertain. The CDR3 covers 17 residues. Trimming cost V 8 bases and J 0 bases, with 22 bases left between them. Germline V lookup: CDR1 MGHDK, CDR2 SYGVNS.

To note about this clonotype: This may arise from a read error, as a much more abundant clone is one base away. The chain recombines TRBV25-1 with TRBJ2-7; TRBD1 or TRBD2 may be the D gene (5 bases each). The CDR3 runs 15 residues. V was clipped by 6 bases and J by 5 bases, with 20 bases between them. Per germline, CDR1 MGHDK and CDR2 SYGVNS. In DNA form, the CDR3 reads TGTGCCAGCAGCTTAGAGGGCAGGGATGCCGACGAGCAGTACTTC. Its translation: CASSLEGRDADEQYF.

The chain combines TRBV30 with TRBJ1-1; 9 bases agree with TRBD1. Germline CDR1 GTSNPN, CDR2 SVGIG (reference sequence). J gave up 11 bases and V 2 bases, and 9 bases lay outside the gene matches. The CDR3 totals 13 residues. This CDR3 reads CAWSSGQGNTAFF. CDR3 coding DNA: TGTGCCTGGAGTTCGGGACAGGGTAATACGGCTTTCTTT.

This chain links TRBV7-2 with TRBJ2-7, with D possibly being TRBD2 (6 bases). The CDR3 covers 13 residues. Germline-derived CDR1 and CDR2 are SGHTA and FQGNSA. Trimming cost V 6 bases and J 7 bases, with 16 bases left between them. CDR3 loop: CASSYSGELEQYF. CDR3 nucleotides: TGTGCCAGCAGTTACTCGGGGGAATTAGAGCAGTACTTC.

The chain combines TRBV3-1 with TRBJ2-3, with 8 bases matching TRBD2. The ends lost 6 bases at V and 4 bases at J; junction bases unmatched: 12. The CDR3 has 16 residues. The germline V gene encodes CDR1 LGHDT and CDR2 YNNKEL (reference sequence). DNA for the CDR3: TGTGCCAGCAGTCTCGTAGCGGGATCGGTCGCAGATACGCAGTATTTT. Its translation is CASSLVAGSVADTQYF.

This clonotype occurred many times. The rearrangement joins TRBV29-1 to TRBJ1-2, with a tentative D call TRBD1 (6 bases). V lost 8 bases and J lost 3, with 10 bases in between. Germline V gene data show CDR1 as SQVTM and CDR2 as ANQGSEA. The CDR3 is 11 amino acids. The chain's CDR3 is CSSTGYYGYTF. The CDR3 nucleotides read TGCAGCAGTACAGGGTACTATGGCTACACCTTC.

The genes are TRBV29-1 and TRBJ2-7, with a tentative D call TRBD2 (5 bases). Germline-derived CDR1 and CDR2 are SQVTM and ANQGSEA. The V gene lost 4 bases and the J gene lost 3 bases, with 16 bases spanning the gap. The CDR3 covers 14 residues. The CDR3 nucleotides are TGCAGCGTTGGGGAAGCTAGCAACCGCTACGAGCAGTACTTC. This sequence encodes CSVGEASNRYEQYF.

This clonotype came up a few times. Just one base apart from a much larger clone, this may be a read error. V usage is TRBV7-6 and J usage is TRBJ2-7; 8 bases align to TRBD1. V was clipped by 4 bases and J by 5 bases; unmatched bases: 4. Germline-derived CDR1 and CDR2 are SGHVS and FNYEAQ. The CDR3 runs to 13 residues. The CDR3 region has the DNA TGTGCCAGCAGCTCGGACAGGGTCCACGAGCAGTACTTC. It encodes CASSSDRVHEQYF.

J is TRBJ1-1 and V is TRBV12-3 or TRBV12-4; 8 bases match TRBD1. With V trimmed by 4 bases and J by 4 bases, 2 bases remained unmatched. CDR3 length: 13 residues. The chain's CDR3 is CASSSDRATEAFF. The CDR3 bases are TGTGCCAGCAGTTCGGACAGGGCCACTGAAGCTTTCTTT.

The chain uses TRBV4-2 and TRBJ1-2; TRBD1 is a possible D gene (5 bases). Trimming removed 5 bases at V and 1 base at J, with 20 bases between. The germline CDR1 and CDR2 sequences are LGHNA and YNFKEQ. The CDR3 has 17 residues. This chain's CDR3 is CASSELPGPLLNYGYTF. The CDR3 DNA sequence: TGTGCCAGCAGCGAGCTGCCAGGGCCCCTTCTTAACTATGGCTACACCTTC.

In this sample, this clonotype turned up many times. The chain uses TRBV10-3 and TRBJ2-4; D gene ambiguous. Germline V lookup: CDR1 ENHRY, CDR2 SYGVKD. This CDR3 comprises 9 residues. With 10 bases removed from V and 15 bases from J, the gap between germline ends came to 13 bases. CDR3 DNA: TGTGCCACACCCCTGGATGGGTACTTC. Protein product: CATPLDGYF.

This clonotype came up many times. This chain links TRBV6-5 with TRBJ1-2; 8 nucleotides line up with TRBD1. Looked up from germline, CDR1 is MNHEY and CDR2 is SVGAGI. V shed 4 bases, J shed 7 bases, and the junction held 8 bases outside the gene matches. This CDR3 comprises 14 residues. The chain's CDR3 is CASSWPGGVGGYTF. The CDR3 DNA sequence: TGTGCCAGCAGTTGGCCAGGGGGCGTCGGTGGCTACACCTTC.

As for this clonotype: This may be a read error, as it is one base from a much larger clone. This sequence joins TRBV7-8 and TRBJ1-2; D is undetermined. Germline V CDR1 and CDR2: SGHVS, FQNEAQ. The length of the CDR3 is 11 residues. CDR3 residues: CASSLLDIYIF. CDR3 DNA: TGTGCCAGCAGCTTGTTAGACATCTACATCTTC.

The V and J genes are TRBV11-1 and TRBJ2-7; unclear D gene. Germline assignment: CDR1 SGHAT and CDR2 FQDESV (reference sequence). The CDR3 is made up of 14 amino acids. V was clipped by 0 bases and J by 2 bases, with 8 bases between them. The CDR3 region is CASSLADGPYEQYF. Here the CDR3 DNA reads TGTGCCAGCAGCTTAGCGGACGGCCCCTACGAGCAGTACTTC.

This clonotype was observed once. Lacking the conserved final phenylalanine or tryptophan, this CDR3 likely reflects a read error. The limits of the CDR3 on the DNA are not certain, so only TCRdb's listed CDR3 is given. V is TRBV29-1 and J is TRBJ1-4. The CDR3 extends over 9 residues, inclusive of both ends. Germline CDR1 is SQVTM and CDR2 is ANQGSEA. CDR3: CSVEDVKVN.